This T cell receptor (beta chain) derives from a study of identical twins. Study-level findings and limits: Carriage of fewer insertions was seen in abundant cord blood beta clonotypes, whereas memory repertoires showed none. Less excess twin sharing appeared in beta out-of-frame sequences.

Template switching supplied a universal primer site; unique molecular identifiers were carried on the cDNA. In TCRdb, the 5' RACE reads were re-called with MiXCR into one record per CDR3 protein. The profile shows about 530,000 distinct CDR3 sequences, around 15% of them singletons. This clonotype appeared a few times. Its cognate antigen is unknown. Between the trimmed V and J ends, which lost 4 bases and 5 bases, there was a span of 20 bases. The CDR3 extends over 16 amino acids. Germline V gives CDR1 ENHRY, CDR2 SYGVKD. The sample was also reused in another study, on yellow fever vaccine responses in identical twins. That paper notes: Reports say the vaccine T cell response in twins looked partly convergent and partly personalized.

Sequences were obtained from CD4+ T cells sorted from blood. The sequence derives from a young woman in good health. This chain joins TRBV10-3 and TRBJ2-5; D may correspond to TRBD1 or TRBD2 (5 bases each). The CDR3 is CAISASGTGRLETQYF. CDR3 sequence (DNA): TGTGCCATCAGTGCTTCGGGGACGGGGCGTTTGGAGACCCAGTACTTC.